The present TCR beta chain was sequenced within a study of blood T cell repertoires in COVID-19 (dated by TCRdb to the early 2020s). Regarding the complete study: The collaborator samples originated in the United States, Italy and Spain and spanned the acute and convalescent phases of COVID-19. Samples were obtained from the ongoing ImmuneRACE study (first 160 participants) and from over 1,000 subjects provided by 6 global collaborators. The repertoires were released in a freely available public database meant as a resource for research on the immune response to SARS-CoV-2. HLA class I and class II types, where available, came from metadata supplied by the sample provider rather than from assay-based typing. Sample metadata almost always included a de-identified subject ID, COVID-19 status, age in years and sex. Subjects who had been exposed to COVID-19, were actively infected with it, or had recovered from it provided the deeply sampled blood TCRbeta repertoires that made up the dataset. The prospective study material was composed of cDNA or gDNA derived from T cells, B-cell-depleted T cells, or PBMCs.

TCRbeta CDR3 regions were amplified from genomic DNA using the immunoSEQ Assay, a bias-controlled multiplex PCR. The authors' pipeline ran thus. The number of nucleated cells in each sample was estimated by amplification of reference gene primers within the assay. To quantify the absolute abundance of each unique TCRbeta CDR3 rearrangement, sequence reads were collapsed and filtered. For each sample, productive Simpson clonality was calculated as the square root of Simpson's diversity index over productive rearrangements. TCRdb's version of the immuneACCESS table is confined to in-frame rearrangements and falls short of the full clone set. An unresolved V gene accounts for under half of the shortfall where checked; the remainder is of unknown origin. The V and J calls and clone size come from that table; D and trimming were worked out from the DNA. The sample table holds approximately 500,000 clones, of which roughly nine tenths were seen once. 7.8% of the sample is in the top ten clones.

At one collaborating source in Seattle, patients were enrolled during active infection and were followed longitudinally through the course of disease. Whole blood was collected in K2EDTA tubes by collaborating institutions according to the institutions' own protocols. Collaborator samples were shipped for TCRbeta analysis as frozen whole blood, isolated PBMCs, or DNA extracted from either sample type. Broader findings and caveats from the paper: The quantity of clinical and demographic metadata differed by source and by participant and was supplied without curation.

As concerns this clone: The antigen it binds to is not known. No per-base quality is available; no much larger clone lies one base away.

The source is a woman in her forties or fifties with COVID-19, enrolled during active disease. Specimen: peripheral blood.

CDR3 protein: CASSPQPGSNTGELFF. The DNA reads as follows: TGTGCCAGCTCACCACAGCCAGGGTCGAACACCGGGGAGCTGTTTTTT. This receptor chain uses TRBV18 and TRBJ2-2; TRBD1 is perhaps the D gene, given 5 matching bases. The CDR3 runs 16 amino acids, cysteine and phenylalanine included. Just CDR3 DNA is preserved here, 48 bases in frame from base 1. Via the germline V gene, CDR1 is KGHSH and CDR2 LQKENI. Trimming takes 1 base from V and 0 bases from J, and the germline ends sit 9 bases apart. With the portions outside the CDR3 filled from the reference TRBV18 and TRBJ2-2 genes, the complete variable region becomes NAGVMQNPRHLVRRRGQEARLRCSPMKGHSHVYWYRQLPEEGLKFMVYLQKENIIDESGMPKERFSAEFPKEGPSILRIQQVVRGDSAAYFCASSPQPGSNTGELFFGEGSRLTVL.